This paragraph covers one T cell receptor (beta chain) sequence. Repertoires were generated with immunoSEQ multiplex PCR, while TCRdb's copy carries only in-frame clones and drops some. The table lists tens of thousands of clones, 90% to 95% of them singletons, with roughly 0.44% in the top ten. This record comes from a study of T cell changes during pregnancy in multiple sclerosis. Germline-derived CDR1 and CDR2 are SEHNR and FQNEAQ (reference sequence). The CDR3 covers 15 residues. V dropped 5 bases and J dropped 0 bases, with 12 bases sitting between them. The chain is built from TRBV7-9 and TRBJ2-3, with D possibly matching TRBD2 (5 bases). This clonotype was sampled from a female donor with multiple sclerosis, enrolled in a pregnancy study. Sequenced material: CD4+ T cells from peripheral blood mononuclear cells, taken in the second trimester of pregnancy. The CDR3 DNA follows: TGTGCCAGCAGCCCCGAGGGCGGGAGCACAGATACGCAGTATTTT. This encodes CASSPEGGSTDTQYF.